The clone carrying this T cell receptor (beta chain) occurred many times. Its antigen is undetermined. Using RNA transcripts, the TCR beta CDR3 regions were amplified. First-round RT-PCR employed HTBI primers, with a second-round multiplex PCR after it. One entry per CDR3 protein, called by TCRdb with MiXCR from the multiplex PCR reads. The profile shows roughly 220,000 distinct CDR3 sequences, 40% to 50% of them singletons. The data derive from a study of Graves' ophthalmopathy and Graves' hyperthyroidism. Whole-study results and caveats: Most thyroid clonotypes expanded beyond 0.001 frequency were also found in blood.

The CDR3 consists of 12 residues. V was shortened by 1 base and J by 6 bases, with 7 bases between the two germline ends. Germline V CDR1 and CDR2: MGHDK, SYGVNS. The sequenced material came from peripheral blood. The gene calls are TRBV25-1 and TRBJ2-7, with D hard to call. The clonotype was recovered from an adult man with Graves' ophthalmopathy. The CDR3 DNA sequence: TGTGCCAGCAGTGAATTAGCTGGCGAGCAGTACTTC. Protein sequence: CASSELAGEQYF.